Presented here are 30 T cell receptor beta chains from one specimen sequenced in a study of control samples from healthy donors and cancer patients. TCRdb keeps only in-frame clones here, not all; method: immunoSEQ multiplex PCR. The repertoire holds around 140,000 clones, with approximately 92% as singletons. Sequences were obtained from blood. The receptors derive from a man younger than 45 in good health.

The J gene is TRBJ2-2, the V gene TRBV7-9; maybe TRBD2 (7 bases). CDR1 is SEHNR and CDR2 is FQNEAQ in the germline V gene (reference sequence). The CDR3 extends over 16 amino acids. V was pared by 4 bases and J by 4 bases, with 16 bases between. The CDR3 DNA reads TGTGCCAGCAGCTCAATCGGGGGGCTAATCACCGGGGAGCTGTTTTTT. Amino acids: CASSSIGGLITGELFF.

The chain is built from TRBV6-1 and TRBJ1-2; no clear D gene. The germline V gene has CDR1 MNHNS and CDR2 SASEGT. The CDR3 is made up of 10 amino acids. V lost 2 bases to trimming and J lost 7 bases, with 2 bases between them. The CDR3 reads CASSETGYTF. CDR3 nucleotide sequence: TGTGCCAGCAGTGAAACTGGCTACACCTTC.

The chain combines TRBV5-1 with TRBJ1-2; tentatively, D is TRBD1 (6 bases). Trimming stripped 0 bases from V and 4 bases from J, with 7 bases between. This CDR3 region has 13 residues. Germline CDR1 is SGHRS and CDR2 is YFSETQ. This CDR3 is CASSLEGGYGYTF. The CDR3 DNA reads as TGCGCCAGCAGCTTGGAAGGGGGCTATGGCTACACCTTC. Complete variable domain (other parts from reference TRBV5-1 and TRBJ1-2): KAGVTQTPRYLIKTRGQQVTLSCSPISGHRSVSWYQQTPGQGLQFLFEYFSETQRNKGNFPGRFSGRQFSNSRSEMNVSTLELGDSALYLCASSLEGGYGYTFGSGTRLTVV.

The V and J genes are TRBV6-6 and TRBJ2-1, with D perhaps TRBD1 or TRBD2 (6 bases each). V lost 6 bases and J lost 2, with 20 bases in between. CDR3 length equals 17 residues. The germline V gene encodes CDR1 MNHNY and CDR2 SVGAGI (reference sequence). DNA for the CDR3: TGTGCCAGCAGCCGAAGTAGGGGGGCCGTCCCCTACAATGAGCAGTTCTTC. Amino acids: CASSRSRGAVPYNEQFF.

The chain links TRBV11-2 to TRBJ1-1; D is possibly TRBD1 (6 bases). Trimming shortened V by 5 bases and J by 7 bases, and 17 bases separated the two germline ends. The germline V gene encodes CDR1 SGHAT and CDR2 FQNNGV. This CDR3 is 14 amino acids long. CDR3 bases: TGTGCCAGCAGCCTGGATCCAGGGGAGGATGAAGCTTTCTTT. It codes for CASSLDPGEDEAFF.

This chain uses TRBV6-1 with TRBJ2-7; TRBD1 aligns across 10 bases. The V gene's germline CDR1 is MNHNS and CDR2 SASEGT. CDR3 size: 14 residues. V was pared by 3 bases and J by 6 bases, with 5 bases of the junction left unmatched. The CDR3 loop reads CASSETGGASEQYF. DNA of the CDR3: TGTGCCAGCAGTGAGACAGGGGGCGCGTCCGAGCAGTACTTC.

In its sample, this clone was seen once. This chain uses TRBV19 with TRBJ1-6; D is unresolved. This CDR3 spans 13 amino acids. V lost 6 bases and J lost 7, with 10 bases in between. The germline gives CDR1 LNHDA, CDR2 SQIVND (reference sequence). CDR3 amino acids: CASRQNSNSPLHF. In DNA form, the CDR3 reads TGTGCCAGTAGACAGAATTCCAATTCACCCCTCCACTTT.

CDR3 sequence: CASSSQGNYEQYF. The CDR3 DNA sequence: TGTGCCAGCAGTTCCCAGGGGAACTACGAGCAGTACTTC. The chain is built from TRBV27 and TRBJ2-7, with D maybe TRBD1 (6 bases). The CDR3 sequence is 13 residues long. V lost 4 bases, J lost 3 bases, and 10 bases lay in between. Per the germline V gene, CDR1 is MNHEY and CDR2 is SMNVEV (reference sequence).

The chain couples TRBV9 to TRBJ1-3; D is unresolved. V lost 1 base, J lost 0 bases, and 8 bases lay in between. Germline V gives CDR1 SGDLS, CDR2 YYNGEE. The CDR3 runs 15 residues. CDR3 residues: CASSVSGLSGNTIYF. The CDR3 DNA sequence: TGTGCCAGCAGCGTATCAGGACTCTCTGGAAACACCATATATTTT.

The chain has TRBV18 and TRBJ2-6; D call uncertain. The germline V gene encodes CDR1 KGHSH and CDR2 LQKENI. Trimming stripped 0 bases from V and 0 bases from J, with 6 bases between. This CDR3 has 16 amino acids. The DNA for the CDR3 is TGTGCCAGCTCACCACCAACGGTCTCTGGGGCCAACGTCCTGACTTTC. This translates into CASSPPTVSGANVLTF.

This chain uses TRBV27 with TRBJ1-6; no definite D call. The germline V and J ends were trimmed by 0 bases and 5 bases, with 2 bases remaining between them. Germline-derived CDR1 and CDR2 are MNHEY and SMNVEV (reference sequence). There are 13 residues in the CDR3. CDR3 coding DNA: TGTGCCAGCAGTTTATCCGATAATTCACCCCTCCACTTT. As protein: CASSLSDNSPLHF.

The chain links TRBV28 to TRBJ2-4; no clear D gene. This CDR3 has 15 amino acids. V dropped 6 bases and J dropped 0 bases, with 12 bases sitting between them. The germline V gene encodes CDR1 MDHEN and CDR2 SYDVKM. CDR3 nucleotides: TGTGCCAGCAGCCCGTTTTCCTTAGCCAAAAACATTCAGTACTTC. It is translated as CASSPFSLAKNIQYF.

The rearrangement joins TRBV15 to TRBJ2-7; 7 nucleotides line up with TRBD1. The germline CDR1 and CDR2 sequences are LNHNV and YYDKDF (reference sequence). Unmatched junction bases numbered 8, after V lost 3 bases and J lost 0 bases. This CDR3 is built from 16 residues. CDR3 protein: CATSRPGQSNSYEQYF. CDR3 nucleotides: TGTGCCACCAGCAGGCCGGGACAGAGTAACTCCTACGAGCAGTACTTC. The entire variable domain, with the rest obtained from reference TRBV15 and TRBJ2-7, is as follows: DAMVIQNPRYQVTQFGKPVTLSCSQTLNHNVMYWYQQKSSQAPKLLFHYYDKDFNNEADTPDNFQSRRPNTSFCFLDIRSPGLGDTAMYLCATSRPGQSNSYEQYFGPGTRLTVT.

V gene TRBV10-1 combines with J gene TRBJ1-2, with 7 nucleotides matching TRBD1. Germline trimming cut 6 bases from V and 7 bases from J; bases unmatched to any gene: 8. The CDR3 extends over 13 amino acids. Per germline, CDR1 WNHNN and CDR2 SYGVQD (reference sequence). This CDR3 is CASSPDRDLGYTF. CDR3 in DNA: TGCGCCAGCAGCCCTGACAGGGATCTTGGCTACACCTTC.

The CDR3 DNA sequence: TGCAGCGTTCCCAAGACAGCAACCTACAATGAGCAGTTCTTC. Amino acids: CSVPKTATYNEQFF. V and J are TRBV29-1 and TRBJ2-1; D is possibly TRBD1 (5 bases). Germline CDR1 reads SQVTM; CDR2 reads ANQGSEA. The V and J ends lost 5 bases and 2 bases respectively, with 13 bases between them. The CDR3 is made up of 14 amino acids.

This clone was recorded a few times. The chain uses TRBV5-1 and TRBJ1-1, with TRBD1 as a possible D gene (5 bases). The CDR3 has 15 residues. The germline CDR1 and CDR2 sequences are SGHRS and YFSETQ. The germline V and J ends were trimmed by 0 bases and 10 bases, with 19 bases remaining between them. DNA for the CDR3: TGCGCCAGCAGCTTGGAGCCCGGGACTCTCCGGAGAGCTTTCTTT. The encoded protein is CASSLEPGTLRRAFF.

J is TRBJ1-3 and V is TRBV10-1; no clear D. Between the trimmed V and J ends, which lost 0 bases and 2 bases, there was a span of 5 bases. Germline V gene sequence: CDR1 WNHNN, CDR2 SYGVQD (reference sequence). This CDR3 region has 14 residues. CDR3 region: CASSESGTGNTIYF. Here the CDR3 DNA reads TGCGCCAGCAGTGAGTCAGGGACTGGAAACACCATATATTTT.

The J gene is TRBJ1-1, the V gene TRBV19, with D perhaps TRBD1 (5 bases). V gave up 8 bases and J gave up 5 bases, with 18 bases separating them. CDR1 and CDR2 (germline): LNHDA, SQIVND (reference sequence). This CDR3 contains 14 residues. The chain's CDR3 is CASESGTRRTEAFF. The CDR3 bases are TGTGCCAGTGAGTCCGGGACCAGGAGGACTGAAGCTTTCTTT.

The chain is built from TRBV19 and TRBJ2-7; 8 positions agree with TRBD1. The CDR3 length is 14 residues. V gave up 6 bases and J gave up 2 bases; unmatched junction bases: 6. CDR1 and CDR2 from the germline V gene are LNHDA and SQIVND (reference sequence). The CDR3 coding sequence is TGTGCCAGTAGGCCCCGGACAGGGACCTACGAGCAGTACTTC. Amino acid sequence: CASRPRTGTYEQYF.

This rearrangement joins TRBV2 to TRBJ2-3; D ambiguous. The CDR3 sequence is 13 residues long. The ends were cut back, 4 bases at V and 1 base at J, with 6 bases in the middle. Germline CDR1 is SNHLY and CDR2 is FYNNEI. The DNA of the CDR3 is TGTGCCAGCAGTGGAAGCGGCACAGATACGCAGTATTTT. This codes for CASSGSGTDTQYF.

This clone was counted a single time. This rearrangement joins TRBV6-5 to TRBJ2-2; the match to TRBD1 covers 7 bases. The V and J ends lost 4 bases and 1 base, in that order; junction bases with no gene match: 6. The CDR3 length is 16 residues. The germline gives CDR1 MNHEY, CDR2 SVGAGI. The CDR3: CASSSVDRVNTGELFF. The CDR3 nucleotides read TGTGCCAGCAGTTCCGTTGACAGGGTGAACACCGGGGAGCTGTTTTTT.

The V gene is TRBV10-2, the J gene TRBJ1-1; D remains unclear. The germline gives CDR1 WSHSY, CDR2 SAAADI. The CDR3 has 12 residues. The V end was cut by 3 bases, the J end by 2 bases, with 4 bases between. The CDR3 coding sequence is TGCGCCAGCAGTGACCGAAACACTGAAGCTTTCTTT. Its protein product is CASSDRNTEAFF.

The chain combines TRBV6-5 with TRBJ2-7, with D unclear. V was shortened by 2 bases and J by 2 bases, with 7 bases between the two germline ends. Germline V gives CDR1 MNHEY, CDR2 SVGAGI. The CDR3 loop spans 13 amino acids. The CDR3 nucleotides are TGTGCCAGCAGTTACAGGAATGCCTACGAGCAGTACTTC. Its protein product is CASSYRNAYEQYF.

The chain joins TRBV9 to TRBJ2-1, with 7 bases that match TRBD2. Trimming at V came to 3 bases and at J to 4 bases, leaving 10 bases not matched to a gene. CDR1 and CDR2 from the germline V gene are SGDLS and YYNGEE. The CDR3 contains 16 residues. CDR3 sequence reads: CASSAGLGGDYNEQFF. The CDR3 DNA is TGTGCCAGCAGCGCGGGGCTTGGGGGGGATTACAATGAGCAGTTCTTC.

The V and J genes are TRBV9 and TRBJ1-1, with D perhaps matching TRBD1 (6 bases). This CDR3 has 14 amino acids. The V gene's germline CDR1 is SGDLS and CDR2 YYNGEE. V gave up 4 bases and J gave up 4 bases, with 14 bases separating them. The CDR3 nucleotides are TGTGCCAGCAGCCCGAACAGGGTTTCCACTGAAGCTTTCTTT. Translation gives CASSPNRVSTEAFF.

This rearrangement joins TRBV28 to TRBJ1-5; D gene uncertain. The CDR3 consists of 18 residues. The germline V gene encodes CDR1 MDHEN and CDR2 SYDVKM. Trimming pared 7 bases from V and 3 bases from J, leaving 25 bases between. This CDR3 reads CASTTTPDPSTLNQPQHF. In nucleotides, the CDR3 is TGTGCCAGCACCACCACCCCGGATCCCTCAACCCTCAATCAGCCCCAGCATTTT.

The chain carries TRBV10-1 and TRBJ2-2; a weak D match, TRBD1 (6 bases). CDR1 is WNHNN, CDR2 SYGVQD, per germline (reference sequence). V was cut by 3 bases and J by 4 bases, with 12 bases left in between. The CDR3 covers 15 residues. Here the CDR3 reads CASSDLGAGTGELFF. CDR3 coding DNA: TGCGCCAGCAGTGATCTGGGGGCGGGCACCGGGGAGCTGTTTTTT.

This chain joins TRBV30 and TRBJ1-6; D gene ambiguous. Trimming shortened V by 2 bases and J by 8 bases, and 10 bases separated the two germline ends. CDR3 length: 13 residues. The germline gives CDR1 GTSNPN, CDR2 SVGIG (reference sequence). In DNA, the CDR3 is TGTGCCTGGAGTTTAGGACCCCATTCACCCCTCCACTTT. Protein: CAWSLGPHSPLHF.

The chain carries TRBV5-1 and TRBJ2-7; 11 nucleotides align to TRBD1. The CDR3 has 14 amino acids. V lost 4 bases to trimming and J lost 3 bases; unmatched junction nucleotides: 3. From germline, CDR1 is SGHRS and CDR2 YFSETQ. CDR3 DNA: TGCGCCAGCAGCGGACAGGGGGCAGGCTACGAGCAGTACTTC. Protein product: CASSGQGAGYEQYF.

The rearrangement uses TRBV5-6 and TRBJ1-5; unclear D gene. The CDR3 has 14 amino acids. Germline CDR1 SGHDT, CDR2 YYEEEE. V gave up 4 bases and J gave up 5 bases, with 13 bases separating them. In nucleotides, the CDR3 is TGTGCCAGCAGCAAGATACTCGGGGATCAGCCCCAGCATTTT. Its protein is CASSKILGDQPQHF.